Included here is one T cell receptor beta chain sequence, with context. Its cognate antigen is unknown. Measured with immunoSEQ multiplex PCR; TCRdb has only the in-frame clones, and not every one. The data contain roughly 34,000 clones, about four fifths of them seen just once; the ten biggest clones take up about an eighth. The germline gives CDR1 LNHNV, CDR2 YYDKDF (reference sequence). The ends lost 1 base at V and 11 bases at J; junction bases unmatched: 6. The CDR3 runs to 13 residues. Time point denoted: week 5, during vaccination. Topical imiquimod accompanied each vaccine dose, which consisted of 300 ug of mutant IDH1 20-mer peptide. The sample belongs to a study of a mutant IDH1 vaccine in newly diagnosed glioma. Study information: Patients were started on vaccination 4-6 weeks after radiotherapy alone, or with temozolomide cycles. Treated individuals were around 60% male and approximately 38% female, averaging approximately 40 years of age. Therapy received beforehand was radiotherapy, temozolomide, or both, with most patients given both. Study results and limitations: The occurrence of vaccine-induced immune responses was seen in 80% to 95% of patients.

The rearrangement joins TRBV15 to TRBJ1-1, with 8 bases that match TRBD1. Material: PBMCs, obtained from a glioma patient whose treatment included an IDH1 peptide vaccine. This sequence originates from a man aged 50 to 59 with glioma. CDR3 coding DNA: TGTGCCACCAGCAGAGGACAGGGGATTATGGCTTTCTTT. Translated: CATSRGQGIMAFF.